This TCR beta chain derives from a study of blood T cell repertoires in COVID-19. Study context: Both acute and convalescent COVID-19 samples were obtained from the United States, Italy and Spain. The cDNA or gDNA used as material had been derived from T cells, B-cell-depleted T cells, or PBMCs.

With V trimmed by 3 bases and J by 4 bases, 5 bases remained unmatched. CDR1 is MRHNA and CDR2 is SNTAGT in the germline V gene. CDR3 length equals 16 residues. TCRdb's copy holds only in-frame clones and misses some; the assay was immunoSEQ multiplex PCR. This repertoire shows some 240,000 clones, around nine tenths found once; its top ten account for roughly 10%. V gene TRBV6-4 combines with J gene TRBJ1-6, with 8 positions matching TRBD1. This sequence was found in a woman in her seventies with COVID-19, enrolled during active disease. What was sequenced was peripheral blood. The CDR3 is CASSEDRGLYNSPLHF. DNA for the CDR3: TGTGCCAGCAGTGAAGACAGGGGTCTATATAATTCACCCCTCCACTTT.